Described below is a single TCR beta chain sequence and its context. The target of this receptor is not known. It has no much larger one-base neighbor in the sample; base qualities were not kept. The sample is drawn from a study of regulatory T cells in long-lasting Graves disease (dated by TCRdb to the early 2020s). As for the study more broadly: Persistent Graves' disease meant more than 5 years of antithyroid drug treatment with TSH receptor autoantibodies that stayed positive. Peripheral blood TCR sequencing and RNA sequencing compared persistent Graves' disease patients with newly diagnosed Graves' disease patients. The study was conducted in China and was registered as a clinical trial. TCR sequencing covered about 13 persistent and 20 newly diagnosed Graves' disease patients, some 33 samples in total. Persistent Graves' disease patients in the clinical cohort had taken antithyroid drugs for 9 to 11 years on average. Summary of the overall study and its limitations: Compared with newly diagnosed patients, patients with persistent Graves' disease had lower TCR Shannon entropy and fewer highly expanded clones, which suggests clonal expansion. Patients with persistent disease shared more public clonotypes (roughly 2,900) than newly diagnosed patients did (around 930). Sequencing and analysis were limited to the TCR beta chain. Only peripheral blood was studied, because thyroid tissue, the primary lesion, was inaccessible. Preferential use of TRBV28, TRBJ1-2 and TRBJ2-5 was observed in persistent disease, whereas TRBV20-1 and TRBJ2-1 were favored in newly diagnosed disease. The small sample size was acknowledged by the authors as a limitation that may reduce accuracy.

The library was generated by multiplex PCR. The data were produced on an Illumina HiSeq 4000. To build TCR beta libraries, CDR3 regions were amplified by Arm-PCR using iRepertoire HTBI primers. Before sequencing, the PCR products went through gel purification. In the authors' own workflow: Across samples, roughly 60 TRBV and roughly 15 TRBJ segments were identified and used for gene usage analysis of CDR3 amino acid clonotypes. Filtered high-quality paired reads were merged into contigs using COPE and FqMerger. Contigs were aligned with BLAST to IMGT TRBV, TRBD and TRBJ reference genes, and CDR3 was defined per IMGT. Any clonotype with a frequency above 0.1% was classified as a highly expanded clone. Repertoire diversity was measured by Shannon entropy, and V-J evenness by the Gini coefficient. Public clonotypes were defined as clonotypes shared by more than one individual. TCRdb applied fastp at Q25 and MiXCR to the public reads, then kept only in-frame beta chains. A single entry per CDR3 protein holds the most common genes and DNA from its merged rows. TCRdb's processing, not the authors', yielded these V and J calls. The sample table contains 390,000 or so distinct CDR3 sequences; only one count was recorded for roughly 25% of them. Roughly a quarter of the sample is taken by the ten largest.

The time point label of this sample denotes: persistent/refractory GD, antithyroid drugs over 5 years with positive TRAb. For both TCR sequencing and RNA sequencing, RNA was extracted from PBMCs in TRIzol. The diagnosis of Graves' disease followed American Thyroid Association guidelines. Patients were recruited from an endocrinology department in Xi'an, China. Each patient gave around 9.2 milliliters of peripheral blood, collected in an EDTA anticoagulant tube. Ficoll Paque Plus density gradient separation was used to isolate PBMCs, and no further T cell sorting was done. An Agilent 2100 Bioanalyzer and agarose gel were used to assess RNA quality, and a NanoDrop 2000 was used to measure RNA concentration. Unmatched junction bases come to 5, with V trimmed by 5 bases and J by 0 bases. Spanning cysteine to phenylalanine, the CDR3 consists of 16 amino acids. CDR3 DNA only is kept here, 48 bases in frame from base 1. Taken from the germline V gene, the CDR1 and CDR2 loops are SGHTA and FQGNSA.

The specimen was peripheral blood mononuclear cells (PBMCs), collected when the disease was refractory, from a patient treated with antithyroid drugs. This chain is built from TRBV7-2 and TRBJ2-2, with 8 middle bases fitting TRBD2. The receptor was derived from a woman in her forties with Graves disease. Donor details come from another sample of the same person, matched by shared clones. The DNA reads TGTGCCAGCAGCCAGAGACTAGCGACGAACACCGGGGAGCTGTTTTTT. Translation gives CASSQRLATNTGELFF.